This T cell receptor beta chain was captured in a study of beta chain features in type 1 diabetes (dated by TCRdb to the late 2010s). Background for the entire study: No differences in mean age, gender distribution, total cell number or subset yield were found between patients and healthy donors. A total of over 90,000,000 sorted cells were examined across all samples, and a strong correlation was observed between cell number per subset and RNA yield. The study compared the TCRB repertoires of sorted circulating CD4+ T cell subsets in recently diagnosed type 1 diabetes patients with those in matched healthy donors. Regulatory and stem cell-like memory subsets were isolated from only 8 patients and about 8 healthy donors, whereas naive and central memory subsets came from all 30 or so donors. General findings and caveats noted by the study authors: Because cDNA was sequenced instead of genomic DNA, highly expressing activated cells could be over-represented, though the groups showed no difference in activation or CD3 levels. Because the HLA sub-analyses included only small numbers of individuals, any influence of HLA type on TCRB rearrangement was left unresolved. In all four CD4+ subsets, TCRB CDR3 length was moderately but significantly shorter in type 1 diabetes patients. The naive, central memory and regulatory TCRB repertoires appeared to resemble one another more closely among patients than among healthy donors. At VDJ recombination sites, type 1 diabetes patients had fewer insertions and more deleted nucleotides, which implies abnormalities in thymic rearrangement. Shorter templates might be favored by PCR, yet because patient and control samples were amplified and corrected together, any such skew would affect both groups equally.

A single peripheral blood draw of about 116 mL on average was collected from each donor into heparinised tubes. Using a panel that included CD45RO, CCR7, CD25, CD127, CD95 and CD27, naive, central memory, regulatory and stem cell-like memory CD4+ T cells were sorted on a BD FACSAria II. A purity above 95% was achieved for all sorted populations. PBMCs were isolated right away by Lymphoprep density gradient centrifugation and were stained directly, without culture. So that batch effects would be minimized, each experiment stained and sorted samples in pairs, pairing one healthy donor with one patient. The High Capacity cDNA Reverse Transcription Kit was used to reverse transcribe all of the isolated RNA, meaning that expressed TCRB transcripts were what got sequenced. Naive, central memory and regulatory T cell samples underwent deep immunoSEQ sequencing, averaging about 3.57 million total reads per sample. After sorted cells were lysed in RLT buffer, RNA was extracted with DNase-treated RNeasy Micro or Mini kits, with the choice depending on cell number. Each cell subset was processed separately to prevent cross-contamination, with patient and healthy donor samples processed together. Using the immunoSEQ multiplex PCR, TCRB sequences were amplified from cDNA into 87-bp fragments spanning the CDR3 region. Amplicons were sequenced on the Illumina HiSeq platform. Per the source publication's procedure: PCR bias was computationally corrected using synthetic template baselines, reads within Hamming distance 2 were collapsed, and singletons that could not be merged were discarded. Reads were aligned to IMGT to assign V, D and J genes, CDR3 length, and insertions or deletions at six rearrangement sites. Within each subset, clonotype counts were normalized to the number of sorted cells before true diversity and Gini coefficients were calculated with the tcR R package. The overlap coefficient, calculated on TCRB nucleotide sequences, was used to measure repertoire sharing. This is the immuneACCESS table as TCRdb keeps it, with only in-frame sequences that have V and J called. A part of the clones is gone; compared with another copy, unresolved V genes explain less than half, and the rest is unexplained. V and J calls and clone size are given by that table; D and trimming were obtained from the DNA. The sample table holds 25,000 to 30,000 clones, of which roughly 61% were seen once. About 2.4% of the sample is taken by the ten largest.

Points on this clone: The clone's antigen remains unknown. No base quality values were provided; no much bigger clone lies one nucleotide off.

The CDR3 numbers 14 residues from cysteine through phenylalanine. Only CDR3 DNA is held: 42 bases, read in frame from base 1. Clipping removes 4 bases from V and 5 bases from J, with 3 as the unmatched junction base count. As encoded in the germline V gene, CDR1 is KGHSH while CDR2 is LQKENI. The source of this sequence is a woman younger than 45 with type 1 diabetes. Recombination connected TRBV18 to TRBJ1-5; 9 bases in the middle match TRBD1. The sequencing sample was made of Tregs from blood. Per the publication, the cell subset or site label means: regulatory CD4+ T cells. The DNA sequence is given as TGTGCCAGCTCACGACAGGGGGGGGATCAGCCCCAGCATTTT. Its translation is CASSRQGGDQPQHF.